The 19 T cell receptor beta chains in this list originate from one sample, sequenced in a study of memory CD4+ T cells and cytomegalovirus serostatus. Single viable CD3+CD4+CD8-CD45RO+ cells were sorted as the memory CD4+ T cells. TCRdb keeps only in-frame clones here, not all; method: immunoSEQ multiplex PCR. Counted here are about 82,000 clones, approximately 80% occurring once; the ten biggest clones make up less than 0.85%. Sequenced sample: memory CD4+ T cells from blood. The origin of the receptors is an adult in good health and CMV-seronegative.

The chain links TRBV9 to TRBJ2-7; a possible D gene is TRBD1 (5 bases). From germline, CDR1 is SGDLS and CDR2 YYNGEE. Trimming left V 0 bases short and J 5 bases short, with 6 bases between. The CDR3 is made up of 12 amino acids. The CDR3 region is CASSVGQNEQYF. DNA of the CDR3: TGTGCCAGCAGCGTAGGACAGAACGAGCAGTACTTC. Full variable domain (outside the CDR3, taken from reference TRBV9 and TRBJ2-7): DSGVTQTPKHLITATGQRVTLRCSPRSGDLSVYWYQQSLDQGLQFLIQYYNGEERAKGNILERFSAQQFPDLHSELNLSSLELGDSALYFCASSVGQNEQYFGPGTRLTVT.

The table lists this clone with a count of one. The chain joins TRBV14 to TRBJ2-7; TRBD1 agrees at 10 bases. CDR1 and CDR2 from the germline V gene are SGHDN and FVKESK. CDR3 length: 17 amino acids. V shed 4 bases and J 1 base; nucleotides not matched to a gene: 10. DNA of the CDR3: TGTGCCAGCAGCCCCTTAGGAGGGACAGGGGCGTCCTACGAGCAGTACTTC. Protein: CASSPLGGTGASYEQYF.

The genes are TRBV11-1 and TRBJ2-2, with 9 bases identical to TRBD1. Germline CDR1 reads SGHAT; CDR2 reads FQDESV (reference sequence). The CDR3 is made up of 17 amino acids. Trimming cost V 4 bases and J 1 base; bases outside gene matches: 7. This chain's CDR3 is CASSYQQGAMNTGELFF. The DNA for the CDR3 is TGTGCCAGCAGCTATCAACAGGGGGCGATGAACACCGGGGAGCTGTTTTTT.

The chain employs TRBV18 and TRBJ2-7; D gene ambiguous. The germline V gene has CDR1 KGHSH and CDR2 LQKENI. The CDR3 loop spans 13 amino acids. Trimming took 6 bases from V and 3 from J, leaving 12 bases between them. CDR3 sequence (DNA): TGTGCCAGCTCTCCCGGGTCCTACTACGAGCAGTACTTC. It specifies CASSPGSYYEQYF.

The gene calls are TRBV5-4 and TRBJ1-2; no clear D gene. Looked up from germline, CDR1 is SGHNT and CDR2 is YYREEE (reference sequence). V was shortened by 5 bases and J by 2 bases, with 19 bases between the two germline ends. The CDR3 is 16 amino acids. CDR3 sequence reads: CASRGFRPPFNYGYTF. The CDR3, as DNA: TGTGCCAGCAGAGGATTTCGTCCACCCTTCAACTATGGCTACACCTTC.

On this clone itself: An end of the junction differs from the germline gene, which may be a read error. J is TRBJ2-5 and V is TRBV11-3; D perhaps matches TRBD1 (5 bases). Germline CDR1 reads SGHNT; CDR2 reads YENEEA. The CDR3 runs to 14 residues. The CDR3 protein is CASSVEARAETQYF. The CDR3 coding sequence is TGTGCCAGCAGCGTAGAGGCCAGGGCCGAGACCCAGTACTTC.

The V gene is TRBV25-1, the J gene TRBJ2-5; no reliable D call. The CDR3 runs 14 residues. Germline V gene sequence: CDR1 MGHDK, CDR2 SYGVNS. The V and J ends lost 6 bases and 5 bases respectively, with 16 bases between them. In DNA, the CDR3 is TGTGCCAGCAGCTCCAGTCGGGTATCGGAGACCCAGTACTTC. Its protein product is CASSSSRVSETQYF.

The chain uses TRBV5-1 and TRBJ1-5; D is undetermined. This CDR3 region has 14 residues. Germline lookup yields CDR1 SGHRS and CDR2 YFSETQ. Trimming left V 4 bases short and J 4 bases short, with 12 bases between. CDR3 region: CASSTGWGNQPQHF. The DNA for the CDR3 is TGCGCCAGCAGCACCGGGTGGGGTAATCAGCCCCAGCATTTT. Looking up the rest from reference TRBV5-1 and TRBJ1-5 gives the full variable domain: KAGVTQTPRYLIKTRGQQVTLSCSPISGHRSVSWYQQTPGQGLQFLFEYFSETQRNKGNFPGRFSGRQFSNSRSEMNVSTLELGDSALYLCASSTGWGNQPQHFGDGTRLSIL.

This clone was seen more than once but under ten times. The chain joins TRBV21-1 to TRBJ2-1; the tabulated D call, TRBD2, remains unverified against the DNA. TRBV21-1 is a pseudogene. The CDR3 totals 18 residues. The CDR3 DNA reads TGTGCCAGCAGCAAAGTTGGACTAGCGGAAAACTCCTACAATGAGCAGTTCTTC. Its protein is CASSKVGLAENSYNEQFF.

The chain uses TRBV6-5 and TRBJ2-7; 9 bases map to TRBD1. Germline V gene sequence: CDR1 MNHEY, CDR2 SVGAGI. The CDR3 runs 15 residues. V trimming: 4 bases; J trimming: 1 base; junction bases outside the gene matches: 5. Here the CDR3 reads CASSSPGQGSYEQYF. DNA of the CDR3: TGTGCCAGCAGTTCCCCGGGACAGGGATCCTACGAGCAGTACTTC.

The chain recombines TRBV11-2 with TRBJ2-7; either TRBD1 or TRBD2 may supply D (6 bases each). The CDR3 has 15 residues. CDR1 is SGHAT, CDR2 FQNNGV, per germline. Trimming removed 2 bases at V and 3 bases at J, with 14 bases between. In DNA, the CDR3 is TGTGCCAGCAGCTTATTACAGGGAGGTCTCTACGAGCAGTACTTC. This gives the protein CASSLLQGGLYEQYF.

This clone was detected a few times. V and J are TRBV6-6 and TRBJ2-5; D possibly corresponds to TRBD2 (6 bases). Trimming took 5 bases from V and 5 from J, leaving 15 bases between them. This CDR3 comprises 14 residues. CDR1 and CDR2 (germline): MNHNY, SVGAGI (reference sequence). The CDR3 region has the DNA TGTGCCAGCAGTCCCCGACTAGTTGGGGAGACCCAGTACTTC. Translating gives CASSPRLVGETQYF.

The chain is built from TRBV5-6 and TRBJ2-7, with 8 positions matching TRBD2. Trimming cost V 5 bases and J 3 bases; bases outside gene matches: 4. Germline-derived CDR1 and CDR2 are SGHDT and YYEEEE. The CDR3 sequence is 13 residues long. The CDR3 is CASRPTSGYEQYF. CDR3 nucleotides: TGTGCCAGCAGACCTACTAGCGGCTACGAGCAGTACTTC.

The CDR3 DNA reads as TGTGCCAGCAGCTTGGCGGTAAACACTGAAGCTTTCTTT. It is translated as CASSLAVNTEAFF. The V and J genes are TRBV5-5 and TRBJ1-1; D gene unclear. The V gene's germline CDR1 is SGHKS and CDR2 YYEKEE (reference sequence). The germline V and J ends were trimmed by 0 bases and 2 bases, with 5 bases remaining between them. This CDR3 contains 13 residues.

This chain uses TRBV6-4 with TRBJ2-3, with no clear D. This CDR3 contains 14 residues. Germline values: CDR1 MRHNA, CDR2 SNTAGT. The V end lost 5 bases, the J end lost 2 bases, and 11 bases lay between the germline ends. The CDR3 loop reads CASSSSGATDTQYF. Written as DNA, the CDR3 is TGTGCCAGCAGTTCCTCGGGCGCCACAGATACGCAGTATTTT.

The J gene is TRBJ1-5, the V gene TRBV5-6; 10 nucleotides align to TRBD1. The CDR3 is made up of 15 amino acids. Looked up from germline, CDR1 is SGHDT and CDR2 is YYEEEE. J was trimmed by 6 bases and V by 0 bases; bases with no gene match: 3. Written as DNA, the CDR3 is TGTGCCAGCAGCTTGGGACAGGGGGCTCGTCAGCCCCAGCATTTT. Protein product: CASSLGQGARQPQHF.

The chain employs TRBV9 and TRBJ2-5, with TRBD1 matching 8 bases. The germline CDR1 and CDR2 sequences are SGDLS and YYNGEE. Trimming cost V 0 bases and J 4 bases; bases outside gene matches: 5. The CDR3 totals 15 residues. CDR3 nucleotide sequence: TGTGCCAGCAGCGTAGCTCAGGGGGCTGTAGAGACCCAGTACTTC. Its translation: CASSVAQGAVETQYF. The variable domain in full, with the rest retrieved from reference TRBV9 and TRBJ2-5, is DSGVTQTPKHLITATGQRVTLRCSPRSGDLSVYWYQQSLDQGLQFLIQYYNGEERAKGNILERFSAQQFPDLHSELNLSSLELGDSALYFCASSVAQGAVETQYFGPGTRLLVL.

The rearrangement links TRBV5-1 to TRBJ1-5; TRBD1 matches 8 bases. Germline CDR1 and CDR2: SGHRS and YFSETQ. The CDR3 length is 14 residues. The J segment lost 7 bases and the V segment lost 4 bases, leaving 7 bases of the junction unmatched. Here the CDR3 reads CASSPTGEQQPQHF. CDR3 nucleotide sequence: TGCGCCAGCAGCCCGACAGGGGAGCAACAGCCCCAGCATTTT.

The genes are TRBV7-9 and TRBJ1-1, with D uncertain. This CDR3 spans 16 amino acids. Per germline, CDR1 SEHNR and CDR2 FQNEAQ (reference sequence). V lost 5 bases and J 6 bases, leaving 22 bases between the germline ends. The CDR3, as DNA: TGTGCCAGCAGCACCTCGGCCGGGTTTGAGGCACCTGAAGCTTTCTTT. Its translation is CASSTSAGFEAPEAFF.